The 11 T cell receptor beta chains reported below all come from one sample, sequenced in a study of blood T cell repertoires in COVID-19. Here immunoSEQ multiplex PCR was the method, and the copy in TCRdb shows in-frame clones only, minus some. The table shows 130,000 to 150,000 clones, with roughly 80% occurring only once. The sample taken for sequencing was PBMCs or T cells enriched from blood (not recorded which). The source is a middle-aged man who had recovered from COVID-19.

The chain uses TRBV21-1 and TRBJ1-2; the table's TRBD1 call for D was not verified on the DNA. TRBV21-1 is termed a pseudogene. The CDR3 spans 13 residues. DNA of the CDR3: TGTGCCAGCAGCAGATTTGGACAGGCTGGCTACACCTTC. This sequence encodes CASSRFGQAGYTF.

The chain employs TRBV2 and TRBJ2-1; TRBD2 agrees at 8 bases. Germline V gene data show CDR1 as SNHLY and CDR2 as FYNNEI. V was clipped by 10 bases and J by 3 bases; unmatched bases: 2. The CDR3 spans 12 residues. CDR3 sequence reads: CANGGGYNEQFF. CDR3 DNA: TGTGCCAACGGGGGGGGCTACAATGAGCAGTTCTTC. The full variable domain, its missing parts supplied by reference TRBV2 and TRBJ2-1, is EPEVTQTPSHQVTQMGQEVILRCVPISNHLYFYWYRQILGQKVEFLVSFYNNEISEKSEIFDDQFSVERPDGSNFTLKIRSTKLEDSAMYFCANGGGYNEQFFGPGTRLTVL.

The chain joins TRBV5-4 to TRBJ1-2; the D gene is possibly TRBD1 (5 bases). The germline V and J ends were trimmed by 1 base and 2 bases, with 9 bases remaining between them. Germline assignment: CDR1 SGHNT and CDR2 YYREEE (reference sequence). The CDR3 is made up of 14 amino acids. CDR3 in DNA: TGTGCCAGCAGCTTGAGTGCAGGGAACTATGGCTACACCTTC. Translation gives CASSLSAGNYGYTF.

The chain joins TRBV7-2 to TRBJ2-1, with 12 bases lining up with TRBD2. With V trimmed by 3 bases and J by 1 base, 4 bases remained unmatched. CDR3 size: 17 residues. Germline-derived CDR1 and CDR2 are SGHTA and FQGNSA. DNA of the CDR3: TGTGCCAGCAGCTTTCCTAGCGGGGGGGTTTCCTACAATGAGCAGTTCTTC. This gives the protein CASSFPSGGVSYNEQFF. The full variable domain, in which reference TRBV7-2 and TRBJ2-1 provide the parts outside the CDR3, is GAGVSQSPSNKVTEKGKDVELRCDPISGHTALYWYRQSLGQGLEFLIYFQGNSAPDKSGLPSDRFSAERTGGSVSTLTIQRTQQEDSAVYLCASSFPSGGVSYNEQFFGPGTRLTVL.

The chain combines TRBV4-3 with TRBJ2-6; D ambiguous. Germline CDR1 is LGHNA and CDR2 is YSLEER. CDR3 size: 16 residues. Trimming left V 1 base short and J 0 bases short, with 7 bases between. CDR3 protein: CASSQVSGSGANVLTF. The CDR3, as DNA: TGCGCCAGCAGCCAAGTCTCGGGCTCTGGGGCCAACGTCCTGACTTTC.

The V gene is TRBV12-5, the J gene TRBJ1-1; perhaps TRBD1 as D (6 bases). V was trimmed by 5 bases and J by 4 bases, leaving 8 bases between them. CDR3 size: 12 residues. The germline gives CDR1 LGHNT, CDR2 FRNRAP. The CDR3 loop is CASGQGGTEAFF. CDR3 DNA: TGTGCTAGTGGTCAAGGGGGCACTGAAGCTTTCTTT.

The CDR3 protein is CASKGPGQGGNEQFF. DNA for the CDR3: TGTGCCAGTAAGGGGCCGGGACAGGGTGGAAATGAGCAGTTCTTC. This rearrangement joins TRBV19 to TRBJ2-1; the match to TRBD1 covers 9 bases. This CDR3 has 15 amino acids. The V segment lost 7 bases and the J segment 7 bases; nucleotides outside the gene matches: 11. In germline, CDR1 is LNHDA, CDR2 SQIVND (reference sequence).

The genes are TRBV12-3 or TRBV12-4 and TRBJ2-5; D unclear. Trimming removed 7 bases at V and 5 bases at J, with 14 bases between. This CDR3 has 13 amino acids. The DNA for the CDR3 is TGTGCCAGCAATGGCTTTGGAGCGGAGACCCAGTACTTC. Translation: CASNGFGAETQYF.

The chain links TRBV12-5 to TRBJ2-3, with 7 bases fitting TRBD1. CDR3 length equals 17 residues. The V segment lost 1 base and the J segment 14 bases; nucleotides outside the gene matches: 21. Germline-derived CDR1 and CDR2 are LGHNT and FRNRAP. CDR3 amino acids: CASGLEGQSLNYFPVYF. Written as DNA, the CDR3 is TGTGCTAGTGGTTTGGAGGGACAGTCCCTGAATTATTTCCCAGTGTATTTT.

V and J are TRBV11-2 and TRBJ2-1; the match to TRBD2 covers 13 bases. There are 17 residues in the CDR3. V lost 5 bases, J lost 7 bases, and 11 bases stayed unmatched. Germline V gene lookup returns CDR1 SGHAT and CDR2 FQNNGV. CDR3 nucleotides: TGTGCCAGCAGCCCTAGAGTAACTAGCGGGGGGGTAAATGAGCAGTTCTTC. This encodes CASSPRVTSGGVNEQFF.

The chain recombines TRBV5-1 with TRBJ2-1; 12 nucleotides agree with TRBD2. Germline V gives CDR1 SGHRS, CDR2 YFSETQ. Trimming took 0 bases from V and 10 from J; bases not matched to a gene: 2. The CDR3 extends over 14 amino acids. CDR3 protein: CASSLAGTSGEQFF. CDR3 DNA sequence: TGCGCCAGCAGCTTGGCCGGGACTAGCGGGGAGCAGTTCTTC.